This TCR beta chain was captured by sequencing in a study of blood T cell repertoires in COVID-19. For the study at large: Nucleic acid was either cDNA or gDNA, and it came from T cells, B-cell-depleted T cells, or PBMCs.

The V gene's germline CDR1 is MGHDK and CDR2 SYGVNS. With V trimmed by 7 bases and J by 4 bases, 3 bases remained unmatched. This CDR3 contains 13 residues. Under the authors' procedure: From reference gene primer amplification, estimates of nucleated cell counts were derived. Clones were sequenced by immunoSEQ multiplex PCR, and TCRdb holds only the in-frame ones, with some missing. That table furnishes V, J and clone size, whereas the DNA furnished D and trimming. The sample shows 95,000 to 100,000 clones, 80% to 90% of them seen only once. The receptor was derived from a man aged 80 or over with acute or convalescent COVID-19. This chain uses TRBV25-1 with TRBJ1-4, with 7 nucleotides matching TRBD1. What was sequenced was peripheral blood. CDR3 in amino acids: CASKGTVNEKLFF. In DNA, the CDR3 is TGTGCCAGCAAGGGGACAGTTAATGAAAAACTGTTTTTT.